This TCR beta chain is from a study of T cell responses to AZD1222 COVID-19 vaccine. This table comes from immunoSEQ multiplex PCR, and its TCRdb copy is limited to in-frame clones, with some not included. This sample yields about 160,000 clones, of which roughly nine tenths are seen a single time; about 4% belongs to the top ten. The CDR3 contains 15 residues. Unmatched junction bases numbered 12, after V lost 8 bases and J lost 5 bases. CDR1 and CDR2 (germline): SNHLY, FYNNEI. The chain carries TRBV2 and TRBJ1-2; 9 nucleotides agree with TRBD1. Sequencing used peripheral blood, obtained 28 days after the second AZD1222 dose. This TCR derives from an adult who received the AZD1222 COVID-19 vaccine. CDR3 in amino acids: CASLETGTGSYGYTF. The CDR3, as DNA: TGTGCCAGCCTAGAGACCGGGACAGGGAGTTATGGCTACACCTTC.